These T cell receptor beta chains were read from a single sample in a study of human T cells and chemical hapten exposure. MiXCR, applied by TCRdb to the RACE reads, yields one record per CDR3 protein. This sample carries 85,000 or so distinct CDR3 sequences, roughly 10% of them seen once, and the ten largest clones take 4% to 5.5%. The material was whole blood, obtained in connection with sensitization to the hapten diphenylcyclopropenone (DPC). These receptors all come from a woman in her forties or fifties with alopecia areata. Some clones in this sample may be carry-over from other donors' samples. Both conserved end residues are part of each CDR3. The D gene is left open where the match is weak. Expanded clones are given a class, and other clones once, few, many or no size at all.

>-|-|TRBV29-1|TRBJ1-1
TGCAGCGTTTCAGCGGGGCTGAACACTGAAGCTTTCTTT
CSVSAGLNTEAFF
>-|-|TRBV7-9|TRBJ2-3
TGTGCCAGCAGCCAAACGATAGGGGGGAGAACAGATACGCAGTATTTT
CASSQTIGGRTDTQYF
>TRBD1|few|TRBV7-9|TRBJ1-5
TGTGCCAGCAGCTTGGGGACAGGAGGAAATCAGCCCCAGCATTTT
CASSLGTGGNQPQHF
>-|many|TRBV7-3|TRBJ2-1
TGTGCCAGCAGCTTAATGGGGCCGGGGTCGGGCCACAATGAGCAGTTCTTC
CASSLMGPGSGHNEQFF
>TRBD2|many|TRBV29-1|TRBJ2-1
TGCAGCGTGACGACTAGCGGGACCTACAATGAGCAGTTCTTC
CSVTTSGTYNEQFF
>-|few|TRBV3-1|TRBJ2-7
TGTGCCAGCAGCCTGACAGAACTCTACGAGCAGTACTTC
CASSLTELYEQYF
>TRBD2|many|TRBV12-3/TRBV12-4|TRBJ2-1
TGTGCCAGCAGTTTCGTCCGGGAGGGCCCCAATGAGCAGTTCTTC
CASSFVREGPNEQFF
>-|many|TRBV3-1|TRBJ1-2
TGTGCCAGCAGCCAAGGGGCAGTCTATGGCTACACCTTC
CASSQGAVYGYTF
>-|many|TRBV7-2|TRBJ1-1
TGTGCCAGCAGCTTACGGCGGGAAGCTTTCTTT
CASSLRREAFF
>TRBD2|-|TRBV10-3|TRBJ2-7
TGTGCCATCAGGGGGACTAGCGGGATCGGAGAGCAGTACTTC
CAIRGTSGIGEQYF
>TRBD1|few|TRBV28|TRBJ2-3
TGTGCCAGCAGTCCCCCGGACAGGGGACCAGATACGCAGTATTTT
CASSPPDRGPDTQYF
>-|many|TRBV7-3|TRBJ1-1
TGTGCCAGCAGCTTAAAGGGGCCGGCTGAAGCTTTCTTT
CASSLKGPAEAFF
>-|many|TRBV7-2|TRBJ1-5
TGTGCCAGCAGCTTGTCTTCTAGCAATCAGCCCCAGCATTTT
CASSLSSSNQPQHF
>TRBD1|few|TRBV29-1|TRBJ1-2
TGCAGCGTCCCGGGACAGGGGACCGACTATGGCTACACCTTC
CSVPGQGTDYGYTF
>TRBD1|many|TRBV4-1|TRBJ1-3
TGCGCCAGCAGTCTCTTGGGACAGACAAGCTCTGGAAACACCATATATTTT
CASSLLGQTSSGNTIYF
>-|many|TRBV5-1|TRBJ1-1
TGCGCCAGCAGCTTGGGTGGCAGGGACGACACTGAAGCTTTCTTT
CASSLGGRDDTEAFF
>TRBD2|many|TRBV6-5|TRBJ2-7
TGTGCCAGCAGTTACTCCAGCGGGGGAACCTACGAGCAGTACTTC
CASSYSSGGTYEQYF
>TRBD1|many|TRBV28|TRBJ1-5
TGTGCCAGCAGTGGAGAGGGACAGGGACATAGCAATCAGCCCCAGCATTTT
CASSGEGQGHSNQPQHF
>TRBD1|-|TRBV3-1|TRBJ1-2
TGTGCCAGCAGCTTCGGACAGGGGGCATTTGAGGGCTACACCTTC
CASSFGQGAFEGYTF
>-|-|TRBV28|TRBJ2-5
TGTGCCAGCAGTTTACTCCAAGAGACCCAGTACTTC
CASSLLQETQYF
>-|few|TRBV20-1|TRBJ2-1
TGCAGTGCTGCCGGGGACAAAGCCTACAATGAGCAGTTCTTC
CSAAGDKAYNEQFF
>TRBD1|few|TRBV11-2|TRBJ1-1
TGTGCCAGCAGCCGGGTATTTGAGACAGGGGCTATGAACACTGAAGCTTTCTTT
CASSRVFETGAMNTEAFF
>-|-|TRBV20-1|TRBJ1-5
TGCAGTGCTAGAGACCCGAATAGGGCACAGTCCAGCAATCAGCCCCAGCATTTT
CSARDPNRAQSSNQPQHF
>TRBD1|once|TRBV9|TRBJ1-1
TGTGCCAGCAGCCCCTGGGACAGTTGGGGGACTGAAGCTTTCTTT
CASSPWDSWGTEAFF
>-|-|TRBV2|TRBJ2-3
TGTGCCAGCAGTGGTCCTCCCCGAGCCAATACGCAGTATTTT
CASSGPPRANTQYF
>-|many|TRBV12-3/TRBV12-4|TRBJ2-1
TGTGCCAGCAGTTCCTGGGCCATACCACGAGAGCAGTTCTTC
CASSSWAIPREQFF
>-|medium-sized|TRBV21-1|TRBJ1-2
TGTGCCAGCAGCCCGGTTAAAGCTTATGGCTACACCTTC
CASSPVKAYGYTF
>TRBD1|few|TRBV12-3/TRBV12-4|TRBJ2-2
TGTGCCAGCAGTTTCTGGACAGGGGACACCGGGGAGCTGTTTTTT
CASSFWTGDTGELFF
>-|-|TRBV5-1|TRBJ1-1
TGCGCCAGCAGCTTGGGACAACAGTTTGACACTGAAGCTTTCTTT
CASSLGQQFDTEAFF
>-|-|TRBV7-2|TRBJ1-4
TGTGCCAGCAGCCGTGTAGAAGGAAAACTGTTTTTT
CASSRVEGKLFF
>-|many|TRBV12-5|TRBJ1-1
TGTGCTAGTGGTGGGGGTTCGGCGGTGAACACTGAAGCTTTCTTT
CASGGGSAVNTEAFF
>TRBD2|many|TRBV5-1|TRBJ2-1
TGCGCCAGCAGCTTGGGTGTAGCGGGGGGCTTTTACAATGAGCAGTTCTTC
CASSLGVAGGFYNEQFF
>-|few|TRBV19|TRBJ2-2
TGTGCCAGTATCCCCCAGCGTAACACCGGGGAGCTGTTTTTT
CASIPQRNTGELFF
>TRBD1|many|TRBV5-1|TRBJ2-7
TGCGCCAGCAGCTTGGTAACAGGGGGCATGGAAGAGCAGTACTTC
CASSLVTGGMEEQYF
>TRBD2|-|TRBV28|TRBJ2-7
TGTGCCAGCACCCCGACTAGCGGGAGGAGCTCCTACGAGCAGTACTTC
CASTPTSGRSSYEQYF
>-|-|TRBV7-6|TRBJ1-1
TGTGCCAGCAGCCGCGCCAGGTTATCGGCTGAAGCTTTCTTT
CASSRARLSAEAFF
>TRBD1|many|TRBV11-1|TRBJ1-1
TGTGCCAGCAGCTATAGACAGGGGCAAAGGACTGAAGCTTTCTTT
CASSYRQGQRTEAFF
>-|few|TRBV13|TRBJ2-2
TGTGCCAGCAGCCAAGGGGGACTAAGACAAGGACCTGGGGAGCTGTTTTTT
CASSQGGLRQGPGELFF
>TRBD1|many|TRBV29-1|TRBJ2-5
TGCAGCGTTAGGGACAGGGGTGTAGAGACCCAGTACTTC
CSVRDRGVETQYF
>-|many|TRBV5-1|TRBJ1-1
TGCGCCAGCAGCTTGGCGGCGAACACTGAAGCTTTCTTT
CASSLAANTEAFF
>TRBD2|many|TRBV29-1|TRBJ2-4
TGCAGCGTACTGGTGGCGGGAGGTGGAAACATTCAGTACTTC
CSVLVAGGGNIQYF
>TRBD1|many|TRBV6-2/TRBV6-3|TRBJ1-5
TGTGCCAGCAGCGACAGGGACGACTATCAGCCCCAGCATTTT
CASSDRDDYQPQHF
>TRBD1|-|TRBV7-9|TRBJ2-4
TGTGCCAGCAGCATAGGACAGGGAAACATTCAGTACTTC
CASSIGQGNIQYF
>-|few|TRBV7-9|TRBJ1-5
TGTGCCAGCCAGAGACGGGGGAGCAATCAGCCCCAGCATTTT
CASQRRGSNQPQHF
>-|-|TRBV10-1|TRBJ1-3
TGCGCCAGCAGTGAAGCCGGGGCTGGAAACACCATATATTTT
CASSEAGAGNTIYF
>-|few|TRBV20-1|TRBJ1-2
TGCAGTGCTCAACCGGGACATGGCTACACCTTC
CSAQPGHGYTF
>TRBD1|many|TRBV5-1|TRBJ1-3
TGCGCCAGCAGCCGGACAGGGGATCTGAGCTCTGGAAACACCATATATTTT
CASSRTGDLSSGNTIYF
>TRBD1|few|TRBV6-5|TRBJ2-6
TGTGCCAGCAGGACAGGGGCCCTATTCTCTGGGGCCAACGTCCTGACTTTC
CASRTGALFSGANVLTF
>TRBD1|few|TRBV6-1|TRBJ1-2
TGTGCCAGCAGTGAGGACAGGGGGCGGCTAAATGGCTACACCTTC
CASSEDRGRLNGYTF
>-|-|TRBV28|TRBJ1-5
TGTGCCAGCAGTCCCGACGGGATGAGAGGGAATCAGCCCCAGCATTTT
CASSPDGMRGNQPQHF
>-|-|TRBV6-5|TRBJ2-1
TGTGCCAGCAGTTACTTAGTGGGTATAGCGGATGAGCAGTTCTTC
CASSYLVGIADEQFF
>-|many|TRBV20-1|TRBJ1-1
TGCAGTGCTAAGGGACAACTGAACACTGAAGCTTTCTTT
CSAKGQLNTEAFF
>-|-|TRBV27|TRBJ2-7
TGTGCCAGCAGTGTAACTTGGGACACCCAAGCCTACGAGCAGTACTTC
CASSVTWDTQAYEQYF
>-|-|TRBV29-1|TRBJ1-3
TGCAGCGCCTACACGGCAGGTCTTTGGGACACCATATATTTT
CSAYTAGLWDTIYF
>TRBD1|few|TRBV6-5|TRBJ2-1
TGTGCCAGCAGACCACAGGGGGCCGATGAGCAGTTCTTC
CASRPQGADEQFF
>-|few|TRBV7-9|TRBJ2-1
TGTGCCAGCAGCTCCTTCGATGGATACAATGAGCAGTTCTTC
CASSSFDGYNEQFF
>TRBD1|few|TRBV5-1|TRBJ1-5
TGCGCCAGCAGCTTGGGTGGAAAGACAGGGGGCAATCAGCCCCAGCATTTT
CASSLGGKTGGNQPQHF
>-|many|TRBV6-6|TRBJ1-5
TGTGCCAGCAGCCCCCTCCGCGGGCCCCAGCATTTT
CASSPLRGPQHF
>-|many|TRBV4-2|TRBJ1-3
TGTGCCAGCAGCCGCCGCAGGGATTCAAGCGACACCATATATTTT
CASSRRRDSSDTIYF
>TRBD1|few|TRBV18|TRBJ2-7
TGTGCCAGCTCTCGACCGGGACAGGGGAGTGGGTACGAGCAGTACTTC
CASSRPGQGSGYEQYF